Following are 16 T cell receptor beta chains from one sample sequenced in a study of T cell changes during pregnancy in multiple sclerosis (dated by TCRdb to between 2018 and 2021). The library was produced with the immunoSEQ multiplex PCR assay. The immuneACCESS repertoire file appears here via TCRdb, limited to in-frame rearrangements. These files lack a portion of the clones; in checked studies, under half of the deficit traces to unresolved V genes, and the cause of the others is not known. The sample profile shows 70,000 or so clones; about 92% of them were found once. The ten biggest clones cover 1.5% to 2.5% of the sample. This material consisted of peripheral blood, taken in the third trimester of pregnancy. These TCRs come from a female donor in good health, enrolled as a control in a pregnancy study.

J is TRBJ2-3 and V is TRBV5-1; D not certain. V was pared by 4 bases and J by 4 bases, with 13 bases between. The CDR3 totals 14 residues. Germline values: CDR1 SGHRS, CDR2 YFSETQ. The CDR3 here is CASSVLGPPDTQYF. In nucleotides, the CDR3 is TGCGCCAGCAGCGTTCTAGGTCCCCCAGATACGCAGTATTTT.

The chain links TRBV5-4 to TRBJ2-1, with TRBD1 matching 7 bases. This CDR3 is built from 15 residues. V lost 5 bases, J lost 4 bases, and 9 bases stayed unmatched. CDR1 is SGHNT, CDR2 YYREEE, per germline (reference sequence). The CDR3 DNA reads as TGTGCCAGCAGAACCAAGGACAGGAAATACAATGAGCAGTTCTTC. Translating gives CASRTKDRKYNEQFF.

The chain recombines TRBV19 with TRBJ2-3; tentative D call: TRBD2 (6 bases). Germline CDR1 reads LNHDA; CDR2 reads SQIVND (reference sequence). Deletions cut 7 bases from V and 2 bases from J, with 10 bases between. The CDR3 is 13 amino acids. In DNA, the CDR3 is TGTGCCAGTAATGGGGGGACCACAGATACGCAGTATTTT. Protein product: CASNGGTTDTQYF.

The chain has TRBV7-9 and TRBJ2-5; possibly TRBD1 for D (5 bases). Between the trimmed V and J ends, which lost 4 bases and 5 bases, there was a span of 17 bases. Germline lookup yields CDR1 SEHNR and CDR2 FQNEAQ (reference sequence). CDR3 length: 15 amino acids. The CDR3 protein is CASSSFRHRIETQYF. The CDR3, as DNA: TGTGCCAGCAGCTCATTCAGGCACAGGATCGAGACCCAGTACTTC. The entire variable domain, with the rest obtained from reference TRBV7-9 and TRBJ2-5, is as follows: DTGVSQNPRHKITKRGQNVTFRCDPISEHNRLYWYRQTLGQGPEFLTYFQNEAQLEKSRLLSDRFSAERPKGSFSTLEIQRTEQGDSAMYLCASSSFRHRIETQYFGPGTRLLVL.

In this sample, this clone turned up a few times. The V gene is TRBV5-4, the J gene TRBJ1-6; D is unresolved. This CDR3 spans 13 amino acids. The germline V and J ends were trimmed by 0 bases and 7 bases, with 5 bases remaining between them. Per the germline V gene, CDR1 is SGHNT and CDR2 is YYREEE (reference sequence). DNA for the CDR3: TGTGCCAGCAGCTTGGGAGGGAATTCACCCCTCCACTTT. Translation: CASSLGGNSPLHF.

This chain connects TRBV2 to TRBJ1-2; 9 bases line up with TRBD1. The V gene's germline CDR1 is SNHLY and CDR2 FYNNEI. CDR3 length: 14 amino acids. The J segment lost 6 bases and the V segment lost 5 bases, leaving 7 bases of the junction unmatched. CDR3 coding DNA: TGTGCCAGCAGTTTCAACAGGGGGCCTGATGGCTACACCTTC. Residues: CASSFNRGPDGYTF.

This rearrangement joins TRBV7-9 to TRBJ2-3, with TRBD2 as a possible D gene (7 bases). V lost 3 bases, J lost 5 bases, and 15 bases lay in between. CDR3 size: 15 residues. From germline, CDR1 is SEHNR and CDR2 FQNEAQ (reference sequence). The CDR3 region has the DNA TGTGCCAGCAGCTTTTTCACAGGGAGGGGAGATACGCAGTATTTT. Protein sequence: CASSFFTGRGDTQYF.

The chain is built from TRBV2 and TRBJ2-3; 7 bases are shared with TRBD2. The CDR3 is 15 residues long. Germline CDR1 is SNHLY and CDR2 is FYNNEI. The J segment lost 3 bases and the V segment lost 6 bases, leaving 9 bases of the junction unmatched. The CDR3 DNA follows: TGTGCCAGCAGGCGGGGGAGGCGGTGGACAGATACGCAGTATTTT. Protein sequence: CASRRGRRWTDTQYF.

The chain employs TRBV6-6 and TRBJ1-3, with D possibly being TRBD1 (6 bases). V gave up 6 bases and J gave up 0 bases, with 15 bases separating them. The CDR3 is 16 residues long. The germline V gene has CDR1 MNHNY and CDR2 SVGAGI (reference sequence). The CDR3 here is CASRPEDRFSGNTIYF. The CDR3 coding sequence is TGTGCCAGCAGACCCGAAGACAGGTTCTCTGGAAACACCATATATTTT.

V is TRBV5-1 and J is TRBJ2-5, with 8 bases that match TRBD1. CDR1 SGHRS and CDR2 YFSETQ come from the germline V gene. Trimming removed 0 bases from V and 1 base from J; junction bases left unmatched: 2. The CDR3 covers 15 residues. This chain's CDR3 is CASSLGDRSQETQYF. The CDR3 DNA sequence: TGCGCCAGCAGCTTGGGGGACAGGTCCCAAGAGACCCAGTACTTC.

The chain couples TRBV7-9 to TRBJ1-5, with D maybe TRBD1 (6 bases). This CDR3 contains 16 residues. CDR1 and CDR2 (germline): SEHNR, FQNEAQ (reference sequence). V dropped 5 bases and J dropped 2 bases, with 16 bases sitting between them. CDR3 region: CASSETGSGGNQPQHF. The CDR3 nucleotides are TGTGCCAGCAGCGAAACAGGGTCAGGCGGCAATCAGCCCCAGCATTTT.

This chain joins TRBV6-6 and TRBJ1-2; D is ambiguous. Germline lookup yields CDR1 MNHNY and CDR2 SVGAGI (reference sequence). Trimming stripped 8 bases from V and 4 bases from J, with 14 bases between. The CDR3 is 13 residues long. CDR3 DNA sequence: TGTGCCAGCGAACTGTCCACCCTCTATGGCTACACCTTC. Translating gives CASELSTLYGYTF.

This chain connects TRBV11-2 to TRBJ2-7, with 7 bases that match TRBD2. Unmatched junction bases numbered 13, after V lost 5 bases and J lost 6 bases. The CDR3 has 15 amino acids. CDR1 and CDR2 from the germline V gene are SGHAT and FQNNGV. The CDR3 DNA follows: TGTGCCAGCAGCCCCAGGGATACTAGCGACGGCGAGCAGTACTTC. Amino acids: CASSPRDTSDGEQYF.

CDR3 sequence (DNA): TGTGCCAGCAGACCCCCTAGCAAATCCTCCTACGAGCAGTACTTC. This encodes CASRPPSKSSYEQYF. V gene TRBV7-9 combines with J gene TRBJ2-7; a possible D gene is TRBD2 (5 bases). This CDR3 comprises 15 residues. CDR1 SEHNR and CDR2 FQNEAQ come from the germline V gene (reference sequence). V lost 6 bases, J lost 0 bases, and 15 bases lay in between.

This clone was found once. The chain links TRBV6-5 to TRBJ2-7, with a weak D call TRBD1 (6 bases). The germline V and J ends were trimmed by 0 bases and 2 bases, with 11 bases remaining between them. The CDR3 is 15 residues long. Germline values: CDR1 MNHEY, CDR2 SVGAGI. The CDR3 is CASSYSSGVPYEQYF. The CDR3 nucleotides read TGTGCCAGCAGTTACTCGTCAGGGGTCCCCTACGAGCAGTACTTC.

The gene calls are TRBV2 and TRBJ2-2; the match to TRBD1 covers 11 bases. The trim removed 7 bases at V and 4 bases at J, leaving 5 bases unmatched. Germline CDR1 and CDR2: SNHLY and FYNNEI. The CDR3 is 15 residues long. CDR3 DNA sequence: TGTGCCAGCACTGCAGGACAGGGGGCCACCGGGGAGCTGTTTTTT. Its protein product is CASTAGQGATGELFF.